This is a list of T cell receptor beta chains from one sample in a study of control samples from healthy donors and cancer patients. Libraries were prepared by immunoSEQ multiplex PCR; TCRdb keeps only in-frame clonotypes and omits some of them. The table lists 90,000 to 130,000 clones, around four fifths of them singletons. The sequenced sample consisted of blood. The source is a man aged 18 to 29 in good health. Each CDR3 is given with its conserved first and last residue.

j_call: TRBJ1-5; v_call: TRBV7-9; cdr3_aa: CASSLDGYQPQHF
j_call: TRBJ1-1; v_call: TRBV12-3/TRBV12-4; cdr3_aa: CASSGDSGTEAFF
j_call: TRBJ1-2; v_call: TRBV12-3/TRBV12-4; cdr3_aa: CASSFFEPVAF
j_call: TRBJ1-5; v_call: TRBV15; cdr3_aa: CATSSRQGRQPQHF
j_call: TRBJ1-1; v_call: TRBV30; cdr3_aa: CAWSKRVNTEAFF
j_call: TRBJ2-3; v_call: TRBV28; cdr3_aa: CASIGKTDTQYF
j_call: TRBJ2-1; v_call: TRBV18; cdr3_aa: CASSPFGGGASNEQFF
j_call: TRBJ2-4; v_call: TRBV14; cdr3_aa: CASSQGSSGIAKNIQYF
j_call: TRBJ1-6; v_call: TRBV25-1; cdr3_aa: CASRGTGRNSPLHF
j_call: TRBJ1-2; v_call: TRBV6-2/TRBV6-3; cdr3_aa: CASSYSRDGPANYGYTF
j_call: TRBJ1-1; v_call: TRBV11-3; cdr3_aa: CASSLEAGVGTEAFF
j_call: TRBJ2-1; v_call: TRBV24-1; cdr3_aa: CATSDFKRSVGGDEQFF
j_call: TRBJ1-2; v_call: TRBV27; cdr3_aa: CATLTAEQGPYYGYTF
j_call: TRBJ1-3; v_call: TRBV5-5; cdr3_aa: CQYITVPSGNTIYF
j_call: TRBJ2-1; v_call: TRBV5-5; cdr3_aa: CASSRHRGENEQFF
j_call: TRBJ1-1; v_call: TRBV6-2/TRBV6-3; cdr3_aa: CASSRALNTEAFF
j_call: TRBJ2-2; v_call: TRBV9; cdr3_aa: CASSAFPGGGTGELFF
j_call: TRBJ2-5; v_call: TRBV9; cdr3_aa: CASSVGDPDQETQYF
j_call: TRBJ2-1; v_call: TRBV2; cdr3_aa: CASTRIPGGEQFF
j_call: TRBJ2-7; v_call: TRBV5-5; cdr3_aa: CASSSPTGIDEQYF
j_call: TRBJ1-2; v_call: TRBV24-1; cdr3_aa: CATSDFEYGYTF
j_call: TRBJ2-7; v_call: TRBV6-5; cdr3_aa: CASKTNSYEQYF
j_call: TRBJ1-1; v_call: TRBV5-4; cdr3_aa: CASSLGGGNWGEAFF
j_call: TRBJ2-4; v_call: TRBV5-4; cdr3_aa: CASSLNRGAAEAKNIQYF
j_call: TRBJ2-5; v_call: TRBV5-1; cdr3_aa: CASSLNAGQETQYF
j_call: TRBJ1-2; v_call: TRBV7-9; cdr3_aa: CASSLELGTANGHTF
j_call: TRBJ2-7; v_call: TRBV15; cdr3_aa: CATSMGLAGPYEQYF
j_call: TRBJ1-5; v_call: TRBV12-5; cdr3_aa: CASGIDQPQHF
j_call: TRBJ1-3; v_call: TRBV4-1; cdr3_aa: CASSQGGPDGNTIYF
j_call: TRBJ1-1; v_call: TRBV18; cdr3_aa: CASSPQTGTEAFF
j_call: TRBJ2-3; v_call: TRBV24-1; cdr3_aa: CATPSGGSITDTQYF
j_call: TRBJ1-4; v_call: TRBV19; cdr3_aa: CASSIGAGFPNEKLFF
j_call: TRBJ1-1; v_call: TRBV30; cdr3_aa: CAWSAERDTEAFF
j_call: TRBJ1-1; v_call: TRBV18; cdr3_aa: CASSPLSPGGLNTEAFF
j_call: TRBJ1-6; v_call: TRBV4-2; cdr3_aa: CASSKGLNTNSPLHF
j_call: TRBJ1-2; v_call: TRBV14; cdr3_aa: CASSQDQTRPNYGYTF
j_call: TRBJ2-3; v_call: TRBV27; cdr3_aa: CASSLSQVGGTDTQYF
j_call: TRBJ1-2; v_call: TRBV10-3; cdr3_aa: CAISDTGLGYGYTF
j_call: TRBJ2-4; v_call: TRBV7-2; cdr3_aa: CASSLPFGAKNIQYF
j_call: TRBJ2-1; v_call: TRBV27; cdr3_aa: CASQRGTSADSTYNEQFF
j_call: TRBJ1-6; v_call: TRBV19; cdr3_aa: CASREGGEYNSPLHF
j_call: TRBJ1-2; v_call: TRBV28; cdr3_aa: CATGGYGYTF
j_call: TRBJ1-5; v_call: TRBV11-2; cdr3_aa: CASSSAAGTGYQPQHF
j_call: TRBJ2-7; v_call: TRBV5-4; cdr3_aa: CASSPDGGGTYEQYF
j_call: TRBJ1-5; v_call: TRBV6-5; cdr3_aa: CASSYRQGGQPQHF
j_call: TRBJ1-4; v_call: TRBV18; cdr3_aa: CASSLEARTDLLNEKLFF
j_call: TRBJ1-2; v_call: TRBV6-6; cdr3_aa: CASSYPRADNYGYTF
j_call: TRBJ2-3; v_call: TRBV5-8; cdr3_aa: CASRERTGWTDTQYF
j_call: TRBJ1-1; v_call: TRBV7-9; cdr3_aa: CASSRNSGDTEAFF
j_call: TRBJ1-2; v_call: TRBV30; cdr3_aa: CAWGTGNYGYTF
j_call: TRBJ1-2; v_call: TRBV25-1; cdr3_aa: CASSVAINYGYTF
j_call: TRBJ1-2; v_call: TRBV7-9; cdr3_aa: CASSSNSLGGYTF
j_call: TRBJ1-3; v_call: TRBV29-1; cdr3_aa: CSVRHFGNTIYF
j_call: TRBJ2-2; v_call: TRBV4-1; cdr3_aa: CASSQDRLAGVGGAGELFF
j_call: TRBJ2-1; v_call: TRBV4-3; cdr3_aa: CASSQDLWTGSRVF
j_call: TRBJ1-1; v_call: TRBV4-1; cdr3_aa: CASSLDRLKEAFF
j_call: TRBJ2-5; v_call: TRBV19; cdr3_aa: CASSIRLAGGQETQYF